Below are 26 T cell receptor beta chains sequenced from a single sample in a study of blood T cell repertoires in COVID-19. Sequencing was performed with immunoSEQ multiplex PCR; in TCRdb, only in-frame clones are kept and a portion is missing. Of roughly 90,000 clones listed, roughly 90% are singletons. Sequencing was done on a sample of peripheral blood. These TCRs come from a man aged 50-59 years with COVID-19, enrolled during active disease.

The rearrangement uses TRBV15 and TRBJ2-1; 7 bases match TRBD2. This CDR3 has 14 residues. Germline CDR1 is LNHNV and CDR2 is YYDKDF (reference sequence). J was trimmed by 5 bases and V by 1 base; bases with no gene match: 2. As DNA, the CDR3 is TGTGCCACCAGCAGAGGAGGGACTAACAATGAGCAGTTCTTC. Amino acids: CATSRGGTNNEQFF.

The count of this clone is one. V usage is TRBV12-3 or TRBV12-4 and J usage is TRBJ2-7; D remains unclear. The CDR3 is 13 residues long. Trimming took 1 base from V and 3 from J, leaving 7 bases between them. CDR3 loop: CASSLEQLYEQYF. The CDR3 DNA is TGTGCCAGCAGTTTAGAACAGCTCTACGAGCAGTACTTC.

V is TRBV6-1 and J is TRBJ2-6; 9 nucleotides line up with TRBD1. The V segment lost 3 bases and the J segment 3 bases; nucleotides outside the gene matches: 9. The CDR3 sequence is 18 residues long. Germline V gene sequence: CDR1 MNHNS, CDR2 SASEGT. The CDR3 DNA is TGTGCCAGCAGTGACCGGGACAGGGTCTTTAGTGGGGCCAACGTCCTGACTTTC. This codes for CASSDRDRVFSGANVLTF.

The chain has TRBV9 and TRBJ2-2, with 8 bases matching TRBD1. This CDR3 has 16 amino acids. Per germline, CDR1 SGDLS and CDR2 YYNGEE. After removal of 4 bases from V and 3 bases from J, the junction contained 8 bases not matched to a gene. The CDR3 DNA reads TGTGCCAGCAGCCCGACAGGGGCGGCGGACACCGGGGAGCTGTTTTTT. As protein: CASSPTGAADTGELFF.

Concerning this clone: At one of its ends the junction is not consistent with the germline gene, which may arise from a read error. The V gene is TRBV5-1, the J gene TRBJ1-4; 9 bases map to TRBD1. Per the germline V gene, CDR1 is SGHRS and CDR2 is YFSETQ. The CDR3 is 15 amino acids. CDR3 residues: CASSTGTGPKEKLFF. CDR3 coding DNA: TGCGCCAGCAGCACAGGGACAGGGCCTAAGGAAAAACTGTTTTTT. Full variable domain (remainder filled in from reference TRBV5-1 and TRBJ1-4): KAGVTQTPRYLIKTRGQQVTLSCSPISGHRSVSWYQQTPGQGLQFLFEYFSETQRNKGNFPGRFSGRQFSNSRSEMNVSTLELGDSALYLCASSTGTGPKEKLFFGSGTQLSVL.

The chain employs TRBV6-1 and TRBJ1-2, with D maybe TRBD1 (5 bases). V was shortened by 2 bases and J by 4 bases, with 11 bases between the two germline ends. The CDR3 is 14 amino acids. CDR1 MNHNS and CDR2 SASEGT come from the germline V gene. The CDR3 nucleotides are TGTGCCAGCAGTGAATTGGGGCAGTTCTATGGCTACACCTTC. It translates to CASSELGQFYGYTF.

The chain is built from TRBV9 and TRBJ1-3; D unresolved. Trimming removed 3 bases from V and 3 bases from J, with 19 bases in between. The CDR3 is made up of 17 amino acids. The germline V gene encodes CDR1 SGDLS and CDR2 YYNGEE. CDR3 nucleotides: TGTGCCAGCAGCGCCCCAGAAACGGGAGGGATTGGAAACACCATATATTTT. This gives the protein CASSAPETGGIGNTIYF.

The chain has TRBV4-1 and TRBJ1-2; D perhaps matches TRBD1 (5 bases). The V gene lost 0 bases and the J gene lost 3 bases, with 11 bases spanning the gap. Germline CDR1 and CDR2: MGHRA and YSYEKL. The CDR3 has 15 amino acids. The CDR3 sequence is CASSQERAGHYGYTF. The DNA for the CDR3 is TGCGCCAGCAGCCAAGAACGGGCAGGGCACTATGGCTACACCTTC.

The CDR3 DNA is TGTGCCAGTCAAGAGACAGGGAGGAAACTGTTTTTT. It encodes CASQETGRKLFF. The chain carries TRBV19 and TRBJ1-4, with 7 bases that match TRBD1. Germline V CDR1 and CDR2: LNHDA, SQIVND (reference sequence). The CDR3 has 12 residues. Germline trimming cut 8 bases from V and 11 bases from J; bases unmatched to any gene: 8.

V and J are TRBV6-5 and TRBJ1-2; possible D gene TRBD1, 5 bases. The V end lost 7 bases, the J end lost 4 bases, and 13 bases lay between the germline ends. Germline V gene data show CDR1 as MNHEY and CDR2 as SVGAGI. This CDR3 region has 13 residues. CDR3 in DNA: TGTGCCAGCACTCAAGTAGGGGCCTATGGCTACACCTTC. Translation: CASTQVGAYGYTF.

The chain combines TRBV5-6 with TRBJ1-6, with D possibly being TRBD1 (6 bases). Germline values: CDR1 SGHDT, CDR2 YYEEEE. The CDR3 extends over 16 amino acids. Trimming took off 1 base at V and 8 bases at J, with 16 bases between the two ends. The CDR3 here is CASSLSGWGGDSPLHF. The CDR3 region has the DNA TGTGCCAGCAGCTTGAGTGGATGGGGGGGCGATTCACCCCTCCACTTT.

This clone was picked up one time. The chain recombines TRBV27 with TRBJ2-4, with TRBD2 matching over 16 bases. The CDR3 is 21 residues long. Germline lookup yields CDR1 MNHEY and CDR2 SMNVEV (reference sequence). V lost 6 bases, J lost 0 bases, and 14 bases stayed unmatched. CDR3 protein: CASRTWTAGTSGGGAKNIQYF. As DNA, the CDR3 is TGTGCCAGCAGAACCTGGACAGCCGGGACTAGCGGGGGGGGAGCCAAAAACATTCAGTACTTC.

The CDR3 region is CSASASGRSSYEQYF. The CDR3 DNA reads TGCAGTGCTAGTGCGAGCGGGAGGAGCTCCTACGAGCAGTACTTC. This chain links TRBV20-1 with TRBJ2-7, with TRBD2 matching 9 bases. The CDR3 contains 15 residues. V was pared by 3 bases and J by 0 bases, with 6 bases of the junction left unmatched. Per the germline V gene, CDR1 is DFQATT and CDR2 is SNEGSKA (reference sequence).

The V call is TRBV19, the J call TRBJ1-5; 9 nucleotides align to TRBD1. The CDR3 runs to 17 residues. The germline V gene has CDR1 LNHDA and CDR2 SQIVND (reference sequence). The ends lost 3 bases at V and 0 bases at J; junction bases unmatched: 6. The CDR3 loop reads CASSIVGTGNSNQPQHF. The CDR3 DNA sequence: TGTGCCAGTAGTATCGTCGGGACAGGGAATAGCAATCAGCCCCAGCATTTT. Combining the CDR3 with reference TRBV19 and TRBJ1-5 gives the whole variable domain DGGITQSPKYLFRKEGQNVTLSCEQNLNHDAMYWYRQDPGQGLRLIYYSQIVNDFQKGDIAEGYSVSREKKESFPLTVTSAQKNPTAFYLCASSIVGTGNSNQPQHFGDGTRLSIL.

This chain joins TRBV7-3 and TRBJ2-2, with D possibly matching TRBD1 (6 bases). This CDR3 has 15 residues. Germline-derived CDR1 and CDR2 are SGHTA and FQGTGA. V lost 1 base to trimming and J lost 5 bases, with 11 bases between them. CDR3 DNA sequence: TGTGCCAGCAGCTTAATGGGCCAGGGGACCGGGGAGCTGTTTTTT. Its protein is CASSLMGQGTGELFF.

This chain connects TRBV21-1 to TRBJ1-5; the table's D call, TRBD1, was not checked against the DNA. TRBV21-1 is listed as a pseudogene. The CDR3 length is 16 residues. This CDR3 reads CASSFPLGHLNQPQHF. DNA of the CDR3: TGTGCCAGCAGCTTTCCCCTAGGACATCTCAATCAGCCCCAGCATTTT.

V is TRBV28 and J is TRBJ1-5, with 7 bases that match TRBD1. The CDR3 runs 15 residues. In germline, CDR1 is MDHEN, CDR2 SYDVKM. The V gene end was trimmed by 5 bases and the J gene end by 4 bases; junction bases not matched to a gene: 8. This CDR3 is CASSIGDRSNQPQHF. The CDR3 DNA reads TGTGCCAGCAGTATAGGGGACAGATCTAATCAGCCCCAGCATTTT. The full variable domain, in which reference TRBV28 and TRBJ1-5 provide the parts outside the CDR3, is DVKVTQSSRYLVKRTGEKVFLECVQDMDHENMFWYRQDPGLGLRLIYFSYDVKMKEKGDIPEGYSVSREKKERFSLILESASTNQTSMYLCASSIGDRSNQPQHFGDGTRLSIL.

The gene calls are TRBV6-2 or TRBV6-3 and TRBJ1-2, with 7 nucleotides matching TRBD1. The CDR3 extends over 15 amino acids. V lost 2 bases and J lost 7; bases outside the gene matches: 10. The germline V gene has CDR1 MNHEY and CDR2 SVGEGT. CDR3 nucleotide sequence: TGTGCCAGCAGTTACGGGGACAGACTACTAGGTGGCTACACCTTC. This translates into CASSYGDRLLGGYTF.

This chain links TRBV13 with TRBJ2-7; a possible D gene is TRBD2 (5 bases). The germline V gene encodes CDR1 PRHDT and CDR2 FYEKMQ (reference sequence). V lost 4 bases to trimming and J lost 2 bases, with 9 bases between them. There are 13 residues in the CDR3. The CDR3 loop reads CASSSRGPYEQYF. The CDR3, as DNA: TGTGCCAGCAGCTCACGGGGTCCCTACGAGCAGTACTTC.

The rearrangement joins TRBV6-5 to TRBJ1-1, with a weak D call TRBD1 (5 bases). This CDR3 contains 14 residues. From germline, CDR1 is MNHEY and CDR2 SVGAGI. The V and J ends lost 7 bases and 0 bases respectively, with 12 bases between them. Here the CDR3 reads CASIWGTMNTEAFF. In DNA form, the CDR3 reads TGTGCCAGCATCTGGGGCACCATGAACACTGAAGCTTTCTTT.

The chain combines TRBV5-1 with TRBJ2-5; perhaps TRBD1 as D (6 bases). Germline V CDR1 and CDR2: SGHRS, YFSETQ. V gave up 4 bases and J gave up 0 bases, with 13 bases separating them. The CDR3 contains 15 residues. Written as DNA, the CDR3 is TGCGCCAGCAGCCGCTGGGGACAAGACCAAGAGACCCAGTACTTC. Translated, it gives CASSRWGQDQETQYF.

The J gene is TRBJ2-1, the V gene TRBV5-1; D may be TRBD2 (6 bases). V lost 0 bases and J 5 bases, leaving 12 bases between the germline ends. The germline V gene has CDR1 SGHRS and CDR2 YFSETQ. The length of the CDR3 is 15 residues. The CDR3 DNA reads TGCGCCAGCAGCTTGGCCCTAGCGCCCAACAATGAGCAGTTCTTC. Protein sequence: CASSLALAPNNEQFF.

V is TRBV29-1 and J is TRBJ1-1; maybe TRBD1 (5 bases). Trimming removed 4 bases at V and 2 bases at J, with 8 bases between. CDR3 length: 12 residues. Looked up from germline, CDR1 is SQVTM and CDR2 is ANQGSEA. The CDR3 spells CSVGRGNTEAFF. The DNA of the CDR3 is TGCAGCGTTGGGCGGGGCAACACTGAAGCTTTCTTT.

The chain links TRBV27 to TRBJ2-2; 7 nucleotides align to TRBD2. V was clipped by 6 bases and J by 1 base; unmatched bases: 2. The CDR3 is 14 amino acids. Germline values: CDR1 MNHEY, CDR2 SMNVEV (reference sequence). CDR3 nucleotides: TGTGCCAGCAGGGGGGGGGTGAACACCGGGGAGCTGTTTTTT. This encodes CASRGGVNTGELFF.

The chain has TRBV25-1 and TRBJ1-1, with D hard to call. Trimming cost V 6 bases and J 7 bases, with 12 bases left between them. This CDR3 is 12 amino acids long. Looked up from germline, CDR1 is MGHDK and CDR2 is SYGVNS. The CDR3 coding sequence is TGTGCCAGCAGCCGGGTTGGCGTTGAAGCTTTCTTT. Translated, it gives CASSRVGVEAFF.

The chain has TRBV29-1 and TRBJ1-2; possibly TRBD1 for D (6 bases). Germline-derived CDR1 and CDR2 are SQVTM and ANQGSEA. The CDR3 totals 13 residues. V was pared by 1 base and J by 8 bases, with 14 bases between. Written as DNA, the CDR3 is TGCAGCGTTGAAGGGGACACCATCAGGGGCTACACCTTC. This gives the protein CSVEGDTIRGYTF.